The 11 T cell receptor beta chains below were found in one sample sequenced in a study of regulatory T cells in long-lasting Graves disease. CDR3-region Arm-PCR and iRepertoire HTBI primers produced the TCR beta libraries. TCRdb reprocessed the multiplex PCR reads via MiXCR and lists one record per CDR3 protein. The sample consists of about 430,000 distinct CDR3 sequences, around 20% of them appearing once. Time point given: persistent/refractory GD, antithyroid drugs over 5 years with positive TRAb. Extracted PBMC RNA gave rise to the TCR library. This sample comprised peripheral blood mononuclear cells (PBMCs), obtained when the disease was refractory, from a patient treated with antithyroid drugs. The origin of the receptors is a female donor with Graves disease.

The table lists this clonotype with a few counts. This could be a read error, since a much larger clone is one nucleotide away. The chain combines TRBV3-1 with TRBJ2-5; TRBD2 matches at 11 bases. The CDR3 is made up of 16 amino acids. Germline assignment: CDR1 LGHDT and CDR2 YNNKEL (reference sequence). This chain's CDR3 is CASSQDTSGGQEAQYF. CDR3 DNA sequence: TGTGCCAGCAGCCAAGATACTAGCGGGGGACAAGAGGCCCAGTACTTC.

This clonotype was recorded a few times. The V call is TRBV7-3, the J call TRBJ2-3; 11 nucleotides align to TRBD2. Germline assignment: CDR1 SGHTA and CDR2 FQGTGA. Unmatched junction bases numbered 5, after V lost 5 bases and J lost 4 bases. CDR3 length: 15 amino acids. CDR3 amino acids: CASSPRLAGSDTQYF. As DNA, the CDR3 is TGTGCCAGCAGCCCCCGACTAGCGGGATCAGATACGCAGTATTTT.

In its sample, this clonotype was seen a few times. The V gene is TRBV12-3 or TRBV12-4, the J gene TRBJ2-2; the D call may be TRBD1 or TRBD2 (7 bases each). The CDR3 runs 15 residues. Trimming removed 7 bases from V and 5 bases from J, with 17 bases in between. The CDR3 region has the DNA TGTGCCAGCACCCCAGGGGGGGAGGTGACCGGGGAGCTGTTTTTT. Translation: CASTPGGEVTGELFF.

The V call is TRBV7-8, the J call TRBJ2-3; TRBD1 agrees at 8 bases. The germline gives CDR1 SGHVS, CDR2 FQNEAQ. The V and J ends lost 5 bases and 2 bases, in that order; junction bases with no gene match: 6. This CDR3 contains 15 residues. The CDR3 bases are TGTGCCAGCAGCCTCAGGACAGGGTACACAGATACGCAGTATTTT. It is translated as CASSLRTGYTDTQYF.

This clonotype was observed a handful of times. V gene TRBV15 combines with J gene TRBJ2-1, with a possible D match to TRBD1 (6 bases). CDR3 length: 13 residues. V was clipped by 3 bases and J by 5 bases, with 8 bases between them. Germline-derived CDR1 and CDR2 are LNHNV and YYDKDF (reference sequence). The DNA for the CDR3 is TGTGCCACCAGCAGCGGACAGAACAATGAGCAGTTCTTC. Its translation: CATSSGQNNEQFF.

J is TRBJ1-1 and V is TRBV18, with TRBD1 matching 8 bases. The trim removed 3 bases at V and 7 bases at J, leaving 7 bases unmatched. Germline-derived CDR1 and CDR2 are KGHSH and LQKENI. CDR3 length: 14 amino acids. CDR3 loop: CASSPVDRENEAFF. CDR3 DNA: TGTGCCAGCTCACCGGTGGACAGGGAAAATGAAGCTTTCTTT.

A single count supports this clonotype. The chain couples TRBV2 to TRBJ2-2; 12 nucleotides match TRBD2. With V trimmed by 4 bases and J by 6 bases, 9 bases remained unmatched. Per germline, CDR1 SNHLY and CDR2 FYNNEI. The CDR3 covers 17 residues. In DNA form, the CDR3 reads TGTGCCAGCAGTGGCGGGGCTAGCGGGAGGGCCCCCGGGGAGCTGTTTTTT. Translation: CASSGGASGRAPGELFF.

This chain connects TRBV28 to TRBJ2-1; D remains ambiguous. The J call is uncertain, as TRBJ2-5 better fits the DNA end. The CDR3 length is 16 residues. The germline V gene has CDR1 MDHEN and CDR2 SYDVKM. The CDR3 DNA is TGTGCCAGCAGTTTAGGAGCATATACAGCCCAAGAGACCCAGTACTTC. Translation gives CASSLGAYTAQETQYF.

The chain has TRBV5-4 and TRBJ2-2, with 9 bases fitting TRBD2. The CDR3 contains 16 residues. Germline CDR1 and CDR2: SGHNT and YYREEE (reference sequence). The J segment lost 5 bases and the V segment lost 4 bases, leaving 9 bases of the junction unmatched. DNA for the CDR3: TGTGCCAGCAGCACCTTTAGCGGGAGAGAAACCGGGGAGCTGTTTTTT. Translating gives CASSTFSGRETGELFF.

This clonotype was counted once. With a much larger clone just one base away, this may be a read error. The rearrangement uses TRBV20-1 and TRBJ1-5, with D possibly TRBD1 on 6 matching bases. In germline, CDR1 is DFQATT, CDR2 SNEGSKA (reference sequence). The CDR3 is made up of 13 amino acids. Between the trimmed V and J ends, which lost 5 bases and 7 bases, there was a span of 15 bases. The CDR3 nucleotides read TGCAGTGCTGGAGCAGGGGTGAAGCAGCCCCAGCATTTT. Its protein is CSAGAGVKQPQHF.

In regard to this clonotype: Sequence at one end of the junction differs from germline and may be a read error. This sequence joins TRBV4-1 and TRBJ2-1; a possible D gene is TRBD1 (6 bases). Germline CDR1 reads MGHRA; CDR2 reads YSYEKL. CDR3 length: 14 residues. The DNA for the CDR3 is TGCGCCAGCAGCCAGAACAGGGTAGAAGATGAGCAATTCTTC. Translated: CASSQNRVEDEQFF.